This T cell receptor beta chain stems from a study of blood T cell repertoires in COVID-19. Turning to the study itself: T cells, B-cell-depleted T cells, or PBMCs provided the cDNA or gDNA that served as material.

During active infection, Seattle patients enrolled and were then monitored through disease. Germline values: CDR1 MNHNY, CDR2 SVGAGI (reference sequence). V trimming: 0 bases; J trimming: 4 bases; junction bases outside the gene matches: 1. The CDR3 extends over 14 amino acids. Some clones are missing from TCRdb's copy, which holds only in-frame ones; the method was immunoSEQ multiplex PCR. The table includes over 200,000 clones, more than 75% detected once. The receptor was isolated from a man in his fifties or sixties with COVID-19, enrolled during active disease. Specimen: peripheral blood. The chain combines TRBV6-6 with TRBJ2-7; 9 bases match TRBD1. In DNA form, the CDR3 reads TGTGCCAGCAGTTACTCGGGACAGGGATACGAGCAGTACTTC. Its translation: CASSYSGQGYEQYF.